This entry is about one T cell receptor beta chain. The data were taken from a study of cytotoxic CD8 clonotypes in ibrutinib-treated CLL. TCRdb's copy holds only in-frame clones and misses some; the assay was immunoSEQ multiplex PCR. The table records 120,000 to 150,000 clones, roughly 77% of them present only once. The CDR3 totals 15 residues. The V segment lost 4 bases and the J segment 6 bases; nucleotides outside the gene matches: 8. Germline loops: CDR1 MDHEN, CDR2 SYDVKM. Sequenced here: PBMCs, sampled after 12 months of ibrutinib treatment. The gene calls are TRBV28 and TRBJ1-2, with 10 nucleotides matching TRBD1. This receptor was taken from a human donor with chronic lymphocytic leukemia. The CDR3 is CASSSQDRGLNGYTF. The CDR3 DNA sequence: TGTGCCAGCAGTTCTCAGGACAGGGGGTTGAATGGCTACACCTTC.